The present T cell receptor beta chain was sequenced within a study of shared clonotypes between healthy human individuals. The V end was cut by 5 bases, the J end by 2 bases, with 12 bases between. CDR1 and CDR2 (germline): SGHDN, FVKESK. The CDR3 totals 14 residues. Profiled with immunoSEQ multiplex PCR; TCRdb holds only in-frame clones, not every one. Of 2 million to 2.5 million clones in the sample, approximately 95% were seen once. The sequenced sample consisted of naive CD4+ T cells from PBMCs. Subset meaning: CD45RA+ positively selected. The chain is built from TRBV14 and TRBJ2-5; a weak D match, TRBD1 (5 bases). This receptor was obtained from a man aged 18 to 30 in good health. Some clones in this sample may be carry-over from other donors' samples. CDR3 protein: CASSSWGQQETQYF. The CDR3 coding sequence is TGTGCCAGCAGCTCCTGGGGCCAACAAGAGACCCAGTACTTC.